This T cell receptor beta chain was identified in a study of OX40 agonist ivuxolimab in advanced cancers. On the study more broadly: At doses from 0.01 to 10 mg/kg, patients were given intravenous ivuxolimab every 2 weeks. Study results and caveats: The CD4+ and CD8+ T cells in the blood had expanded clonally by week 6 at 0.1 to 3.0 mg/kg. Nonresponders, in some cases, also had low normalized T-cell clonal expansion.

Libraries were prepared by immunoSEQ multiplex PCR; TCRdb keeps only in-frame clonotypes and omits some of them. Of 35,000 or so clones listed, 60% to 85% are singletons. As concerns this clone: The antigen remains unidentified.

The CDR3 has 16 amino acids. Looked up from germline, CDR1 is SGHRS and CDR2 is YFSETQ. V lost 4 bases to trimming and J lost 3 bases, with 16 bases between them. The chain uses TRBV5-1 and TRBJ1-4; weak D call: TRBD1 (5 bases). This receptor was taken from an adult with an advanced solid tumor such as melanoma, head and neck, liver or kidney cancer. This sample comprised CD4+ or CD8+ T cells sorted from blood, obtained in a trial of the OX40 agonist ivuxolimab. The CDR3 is CASSLQPMGANEKLFF. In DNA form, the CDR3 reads TGCGCCAGCAGCCTACAACCTATGGGGGCTAATGAAAAACTGTTTTTT.